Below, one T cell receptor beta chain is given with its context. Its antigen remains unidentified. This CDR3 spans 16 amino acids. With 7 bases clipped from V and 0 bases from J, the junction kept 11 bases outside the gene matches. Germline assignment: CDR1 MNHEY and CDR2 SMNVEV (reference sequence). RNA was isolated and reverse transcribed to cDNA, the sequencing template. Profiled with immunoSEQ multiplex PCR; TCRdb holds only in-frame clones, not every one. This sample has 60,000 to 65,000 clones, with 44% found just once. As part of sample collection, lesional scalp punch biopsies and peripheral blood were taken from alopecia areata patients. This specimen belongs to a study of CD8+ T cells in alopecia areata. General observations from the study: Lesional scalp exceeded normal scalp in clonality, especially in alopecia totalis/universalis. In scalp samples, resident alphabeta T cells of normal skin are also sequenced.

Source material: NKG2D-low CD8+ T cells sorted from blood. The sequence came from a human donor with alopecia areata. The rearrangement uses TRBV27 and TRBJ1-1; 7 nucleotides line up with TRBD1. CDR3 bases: TGTGCCAGCACCACCTGGACAGGCGGAATGAACACTGAAGCTTTCTTT. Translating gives CASTTWTGGMNTEAFF.